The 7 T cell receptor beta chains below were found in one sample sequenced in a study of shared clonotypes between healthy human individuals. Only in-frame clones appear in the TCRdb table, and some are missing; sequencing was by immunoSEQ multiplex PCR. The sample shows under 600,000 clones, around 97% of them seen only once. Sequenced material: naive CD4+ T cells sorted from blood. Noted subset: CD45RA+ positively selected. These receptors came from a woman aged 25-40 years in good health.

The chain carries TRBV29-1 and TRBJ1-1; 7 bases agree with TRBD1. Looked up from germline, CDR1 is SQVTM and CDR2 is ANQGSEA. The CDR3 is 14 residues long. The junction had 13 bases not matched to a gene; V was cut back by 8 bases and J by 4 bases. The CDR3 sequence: CSTKTGKAVTEAFF. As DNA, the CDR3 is TGCAGCACCAAGACAGGGAAGGCCGTCACTGAAGCTTTCTTT.

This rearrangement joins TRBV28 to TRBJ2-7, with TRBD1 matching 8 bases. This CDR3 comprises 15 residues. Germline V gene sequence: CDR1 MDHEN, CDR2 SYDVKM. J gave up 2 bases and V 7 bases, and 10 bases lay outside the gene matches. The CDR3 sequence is CASTSGGRGTYEQYF. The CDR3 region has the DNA TGTGCCAGCACTTCAGGGGGCAGAGGAACCTACGAGCAGTACTTC.

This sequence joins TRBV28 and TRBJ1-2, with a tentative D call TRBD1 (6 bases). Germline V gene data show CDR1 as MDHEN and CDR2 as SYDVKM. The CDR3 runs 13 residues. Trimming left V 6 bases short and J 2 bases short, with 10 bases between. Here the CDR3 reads CASRRRGNYGYTF. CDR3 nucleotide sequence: TGTGCCAGCAGACGCAGGGGAAACTATGGCTACACCTTC.

CDR3 amino acids: CASSFYAGESKNIQYF. The DNA of the CDR3 is TGTGCCAGCAGCTTTTATGCAGGGGAGTCCAAAAACATTCAGTACTTC. The chain is built from TRBV5-4 and TRBJ2-4, with a possible D match to TRBD1 (6 bases). This CDR3 is 16 amino acids long. CDR1 SGHNT and CDR2 YYREEE come from the germline V gene (reference sequence). V was cut by 2 bases and J by 2 bases, with 14 bases left in between.

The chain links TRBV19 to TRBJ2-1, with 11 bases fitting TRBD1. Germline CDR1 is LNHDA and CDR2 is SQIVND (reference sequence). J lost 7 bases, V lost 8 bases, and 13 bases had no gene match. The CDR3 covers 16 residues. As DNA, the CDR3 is TGTGCCAGTCACCTAAATTCGGGACAGGGGGAGAATGAGCAGTTCTTC. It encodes CASHLNSGQGENEQFF. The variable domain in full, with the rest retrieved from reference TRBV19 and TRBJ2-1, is DGGITQSPKYLFRKEGQNVTLSCEQNLNHDAMYWYRQDPGQGLRLIYYSQIVNDFQKGDIAEGYSVSREKKESFPLTVTSAQKNPTAFYLCASHLNSGQGENEQFFGPGTRLTVL.

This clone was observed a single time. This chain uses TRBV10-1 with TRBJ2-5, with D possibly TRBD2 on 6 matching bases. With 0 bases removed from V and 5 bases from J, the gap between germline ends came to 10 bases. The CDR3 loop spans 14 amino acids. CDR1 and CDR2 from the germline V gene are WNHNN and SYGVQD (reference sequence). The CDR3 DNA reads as TGCGCCAGCAGTGAGTCGTCGGGGAGGGAGACCCAGTACTTC. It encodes CASSESSGRETQYF.

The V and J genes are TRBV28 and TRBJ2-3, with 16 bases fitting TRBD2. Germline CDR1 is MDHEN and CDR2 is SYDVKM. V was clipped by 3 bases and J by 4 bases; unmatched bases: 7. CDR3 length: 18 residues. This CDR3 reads CASSFVGLAGGPPDTQYF. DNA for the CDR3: TGTGCCAGCAGTTTTGTGGGACTAGCGGGAGGGCCCCCAGATACGCAGTATTTT.